These T cell receptor beta chains were read from a single sample in a study of blood T cells in healthy people across ages. TCRdb re-called the 5' RACE reads with MiXCR, one entry per CDR3 protein. The sample holds about 1,800,000 distinct CDR3 sequences, about 28% seen once. Sequencing was performed on blood. All receptors come from a woman aged 25-40 years in good health. Both conserved end residues are part of each CDR3. The D gene is left open where the match is weak. Not every row has a clone size; where given, it reads once, few, many or a size class.

>TRBD1|TRBJ1-2|few|TRBV7-9
CASSATGFGYTF
TGTGCCAGCAGCGCGACAGGGTTCGGCTACACCTTC
>TRBD1|TRBJ1-5|.|TRBV20-1
CSATPRQGARDQPQHF
TGCAGTGCGACACCAAGACAGGGGGCGCGGGATCAGCCCCAGCATTTT
>TRBD2|TRBJ2-1|.|TRBV7-9
CASSLRRLAPHEQFF
TGTGCCAGCAGCTTAAGGAGACTAGCCCCCCATGAGCAGTTCTTC
>.|TRBJ2-7|many|TRBV4-3
CASSQDLPSSYEQYF
TGCGCCAGCAGCCAAGATCTCCCTAGCTCCTACGAGCAGTACTTC
>TRBD2|TRBJ2-1|few|TRBV28
CASSASTFLAGGPGYNEQFF
TGTGCCAGCAGCGCCTCGACGTTTTTAGCGGGAGGGCCGGGCTACAATGAGCAGTTCTTC
>TRBD1|TRBJ1-2|.|TRBV5-1
CASSRIQGASGYTF
TGCGCCAGCAGCAGGATCCAGGGGGCAAGTGGCTACACCTTC
>.|TRBJ2-7|.|TRBV28
CASRHTSSVQYF
TGTGCCAGCAGGCATACTAGCTCAGTGCAGTACTTC
>.|TRBJ1-2|few|TRBV3-1
CASSQDSEGGPGYTF
TGTGCCAGCAGCCAAGATAGCGAGGGGGGACCTGGCTACACCTTC
>.|TRBJ1-1|.|TRBV2
CASIGGTGAAEAFF
TGTGCCAGCATCGGGGGCACGGGGGCGGCTGAAGCTTTCTTT
>.|TRBJ2-2|.|TRBV15
CTTSSMITAANTGELFF
TGTACCACCAGCAGCATGATAACAGCAGCGAACACCGGGGAGCTGTTTTTT
>.|TRBJ2-3|.|TRBV3-1
CASSAQIVGTDTQYF
TGTGCCAGCAGCGCGCAGATAGTTGGGACAGATACGCAGTATTTT
>.|TRBJ1-1|.|TRBV7-2
CASSFALADTEAFF
TGTGCCAGCAGCTTCGCCCTTGCGGACACTGAAGCTTTCTTT
>.|TRBJ1-5|.|TRBV4-1
CASSQSIQQDQPQHF
TGCGCCAGCAGCCAGTCGATACAGCAGGATCAGCCCCAGCATTTT
>TRBD2|TRBJ2-1|.|TRBV20-1
CSARGLGGVYNEQFF
TGCAGTGCTAGGGGGCTCGGGGGGGTCTACAATGAGCAGTTCTTC
>TRBD1|TRBJ2-7|.|TRBV19
CASSSPGQGSSYEQYF
TGTGCCAGTAGTTCTCCGGGACAGGGGAGCTCCTACGAGCAGTACTTC